These T cell receptor beta chains were read from a single sample in a study of identical twins. TCRdb fed the 5' RACE reads into MiXCR, producing one record per CDR3 protein. This table has approximately 220,000 distinct CDR3 sequences, 7.5% appearing once. The sample was also linked to a second study, of yellow fever vaccine responses in identical twins.

Material for sequencing was CD8+ T cells sorted from blood. Receptors were obtained from a young woman in good health. Both conserved end residues are part of each CDR3. The order of the fields is J gene, V gene, clone size, D gene, CDR3 protein, CDR3 DNA. The D gene is left open where the match is weak. Part of the rows lack a size; the others show once, few, many or a class for expanded clones.

J: TRBJ2-3; V: TRBV11-2; size: many; D: TRBD1; CDR3: CASSLIGVPRGRMGTDTQYF; DNA: TGTGCCAGCAGTCTCATAGGGGTTCCCAGGGGGCGAATGGGCACAGATACGCAGTATTTT
J: TRBJ1-4; V: TRBV20-1; size: few; D: -; CDR3: CSAQQQSAGELFF; DNA: TGCAGTGCGCAACAACAAAGTGCTGGGGAACTGTTTTTT
J: TRBJ1-1; V: TRBV29-1; size: few; D: -; CDR3: CSVYNRGSGGRAEAFF; DNA: TGCAGCGTTTACAACCGAGGTTCCGGGGGCAGGGCTGAAGCTTTCTTT
J: TRBJ1-1; V: TRBV7-9; size: few; D: -; CDR3: CASSLGRVNTAEAFF; DNA: TGTGCCAGCAGCTTAGGGCGCGTCAATACCGCTGAAGCTTTCTTT
J: TRBJ1-6; V: TRBV12-5; size: few; D: TRBD1; CDR3: CASGWGTAYSPLHF; DNA: TGTGCTAGTGGTTGGGGGACAGCCTATTCACCCCTCCACTTT
J: TRBJ1-3; V: TRBV12-3/TRBV12-4; size: -; D: -; CDR3: CASSLSSQGSGNTIYF; DNA: TGTGCCAGCAGTTTATCATCACAGGGTTCTGGAAACACCATATATTTT
J: TRBJ2-3; V: TRBV11-2; size: many; D: -; CDR3: CASSLESETDTQYF; DNA: TGTGCCAGCAGCTTAGAGTCAGAAACAGATACGCAGTATTTT
J: TRBJ1-5; V: TRBV20-1; size: -; D: TRBD1; CDR3: CSAGTAEVPQHF; DNA: TGCAGTGCCGGGACAGCGGAAGTACCCCAGCATTTT
J: TRBJ2-1; V: TRBV27; size: many; D: TRBD1; CDR3: CASSPPTGSSYNEQFF; DNA: TGTGCCAGCAGTCCGCCGACAGGGAGCTCCTACAATGAGCAGTTCTTC
J: TRBJ1-5; V: TRBV28; size: -; D: TRBD1; CDR3: CASSRGGQHNQPQHF; DNA: TGTGCCAGCAGTCGGGGGGGACAGCACAATCAGCCCCAGCATTTT
J: TRBJ2-7; V: TRBV24-1; size: -; D: -; CDR3: CATSDSDSPHYEQYF; DNA: TGTGCCACCAGTGATTCGGACTCGCCCCACTACGAGCAGTACTTC
J: TRBJ1-2; V: TRBV14; size: -; D: TRBD1; CDR3: CASSPRQGAWYGYTF; DNA: TGTGCCAGCAGCCCCAGACAGGGGGCTTGGTATGGCTACACCTTC
J: TRBJ1-1; V: TRBV28; size: few; D: -; CDR3: CASQGQVNMNTEAFF; DNA: TGTGCCAGCCAGGGTCAGGTAAACATGAACACTGAAGCTTTCTTT
J: TRBJ1-1; V: TRBV29-1; size: many; D: -; CDR3: CSVEGGKAFF; DNA: TGCAGCGTTGAAGGTGGGAAAGCTTTCTTT
J: TRBJ2-7; V: TRBV9; size: -; D: -; CDR3: CASSVEAQYEQYF; DNA: TGTGCCAGCAGCGTAGAAGCGCAATACGAGCAGTACTTC
J: TRBJ2-1; V: TRBV20-1; size: -; D: -; CDR3: CSAIRPWYNEQFF; DNA: TGCAGTGCGATACGACCTTGGTACAATGAGCAGTTCTTC
J: TRBJ2-3; V: TRBV3-1; size: few; D: -; CDR3: CASSPAKGHSTDTQYF; DNA: TGTGCCAGCAGCCCCGCCAAGGGGCATAGCACAGATACGCAGTATTTT